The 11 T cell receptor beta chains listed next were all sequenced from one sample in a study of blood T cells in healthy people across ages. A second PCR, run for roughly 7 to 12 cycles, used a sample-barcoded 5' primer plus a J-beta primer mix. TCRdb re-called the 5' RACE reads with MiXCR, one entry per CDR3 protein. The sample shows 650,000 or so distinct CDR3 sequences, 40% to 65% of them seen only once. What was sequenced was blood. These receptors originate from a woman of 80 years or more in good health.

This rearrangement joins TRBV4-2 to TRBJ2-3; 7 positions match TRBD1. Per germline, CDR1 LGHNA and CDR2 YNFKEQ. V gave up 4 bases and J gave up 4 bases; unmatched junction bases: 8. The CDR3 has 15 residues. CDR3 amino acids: CASSLRDSIADTQYF. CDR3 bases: TGTGCCAGCAGCCTCCGGGACAGCATCGCAGATACGCAGTATTTT.

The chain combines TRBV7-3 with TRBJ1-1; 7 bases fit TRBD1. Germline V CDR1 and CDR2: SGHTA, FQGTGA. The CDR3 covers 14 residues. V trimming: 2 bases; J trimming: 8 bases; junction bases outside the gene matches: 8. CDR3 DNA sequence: TGTGCCAGCAGCTTAGGGACAGAATCACAAGAAGCTTTCTTT. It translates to CASSLGTESQEAFF.

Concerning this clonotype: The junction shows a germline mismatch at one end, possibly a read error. Here the CDR3 reads CSVAGVYEQFF. The CDR3 DNA sequence: TGTAGCGTTGCAGGGGTCTATGAGCAGTTCTTC. This chain connects TRBV29-1 to TRBJ2-1; D is perhaps TRBD1 (6 bases). The CDR3 is made up of 11 amino acids. Germline assignment: CDR1 SQVTM and CDR2 ANQGSEA.

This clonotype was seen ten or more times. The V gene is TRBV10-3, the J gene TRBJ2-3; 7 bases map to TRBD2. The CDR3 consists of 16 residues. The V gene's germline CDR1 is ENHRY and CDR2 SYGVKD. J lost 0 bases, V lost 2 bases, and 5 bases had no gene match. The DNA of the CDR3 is TGTGCCATCAGTGAGACCCTAGCGGCTAGCACAGATACGCAGTATTTT. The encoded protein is CAISETLAASTDTQYF.

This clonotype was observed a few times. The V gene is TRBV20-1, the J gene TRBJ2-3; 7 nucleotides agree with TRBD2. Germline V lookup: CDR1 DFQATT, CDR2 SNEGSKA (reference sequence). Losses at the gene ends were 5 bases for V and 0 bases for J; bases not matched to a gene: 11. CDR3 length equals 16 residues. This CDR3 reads CSAAELASSSTDTQYF. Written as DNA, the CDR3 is TGCAGTGCTGCCGAACTAGCGAGTTCTAGCACAGATACGCAGTATTTT.

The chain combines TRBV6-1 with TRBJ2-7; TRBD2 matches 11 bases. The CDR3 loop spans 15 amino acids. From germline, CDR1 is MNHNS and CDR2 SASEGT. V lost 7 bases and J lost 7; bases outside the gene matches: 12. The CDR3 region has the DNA TGTGCCAGCAAAATTAGCGGGGGGGCCTTTAGTGAGCAGTACTTC. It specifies CASKISGGAFSEQYF.

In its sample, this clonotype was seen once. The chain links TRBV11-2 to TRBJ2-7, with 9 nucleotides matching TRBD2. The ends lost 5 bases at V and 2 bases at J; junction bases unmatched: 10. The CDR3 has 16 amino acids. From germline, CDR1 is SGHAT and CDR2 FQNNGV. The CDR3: CASSQLGGGRAYEQYF. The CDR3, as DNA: TGTGCCAGCAGCCAGCTTGGGGGCGGGAGGGCCTACGAGCAGTACTTC.

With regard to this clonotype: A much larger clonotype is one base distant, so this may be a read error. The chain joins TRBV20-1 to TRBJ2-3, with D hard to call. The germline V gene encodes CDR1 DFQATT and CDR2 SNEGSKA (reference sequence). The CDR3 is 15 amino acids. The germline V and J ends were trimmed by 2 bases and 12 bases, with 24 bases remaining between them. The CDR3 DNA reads TGCAGTGCTAGACCGGTTAGCCGACAAAACCGTTCCCAGTATTTT. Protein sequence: CSARPVSRQNRSQYF.

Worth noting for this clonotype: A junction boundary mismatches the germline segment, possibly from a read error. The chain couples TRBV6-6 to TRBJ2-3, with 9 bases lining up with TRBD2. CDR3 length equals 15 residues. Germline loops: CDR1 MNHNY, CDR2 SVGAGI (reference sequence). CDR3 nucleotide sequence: TGTGCCGGCAGTTTCGTAGCGGGGGCGGGAGATACGCAGTATTTT. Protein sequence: CAGSFVAGAGDTQYF.

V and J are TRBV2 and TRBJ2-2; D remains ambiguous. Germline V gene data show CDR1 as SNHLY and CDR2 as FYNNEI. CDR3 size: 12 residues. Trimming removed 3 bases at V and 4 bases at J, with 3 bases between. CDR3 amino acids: CASSEGTGELFF. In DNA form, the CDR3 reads TGTGCCAGCAGTGAGGGCACCGGGGAGCTGTTTTTT.

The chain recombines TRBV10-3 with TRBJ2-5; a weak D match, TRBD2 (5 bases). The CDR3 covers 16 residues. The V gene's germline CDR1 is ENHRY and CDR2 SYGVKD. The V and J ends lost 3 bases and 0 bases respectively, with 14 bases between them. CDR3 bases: TGTGCCATCAGTGACCGGGGATCGGGCTACCAAGAGACCCAGTACTTC. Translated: CAISDRGSGYQETQYF.